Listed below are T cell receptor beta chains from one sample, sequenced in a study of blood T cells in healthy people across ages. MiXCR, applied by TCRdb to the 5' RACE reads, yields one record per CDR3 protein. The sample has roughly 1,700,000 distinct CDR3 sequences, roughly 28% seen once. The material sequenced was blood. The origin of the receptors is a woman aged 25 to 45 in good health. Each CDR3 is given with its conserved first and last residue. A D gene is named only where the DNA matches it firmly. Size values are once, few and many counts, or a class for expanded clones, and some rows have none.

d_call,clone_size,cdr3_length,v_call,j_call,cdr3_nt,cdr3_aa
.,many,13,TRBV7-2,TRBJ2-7,TGTGCCAGCAGTCTTCCGGCGAACTACGAGCAGTACTTC,CASSLPANYEQYF
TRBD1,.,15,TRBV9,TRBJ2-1,TGTGCCAGCAAATACCCGGGACAGGGGGGGAGTGAGCAGTTCTTC,CASKYPGQGGSEQFF
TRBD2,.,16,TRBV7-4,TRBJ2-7,TGTGCCAGCAGCTTAGCAGCGGGGGCCTCCACCTACGAGCAGTACTTC,CASSLAAGASTYEQYF
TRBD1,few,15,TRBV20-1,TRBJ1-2,TGCAGTGCCCTCGATAGTGGACAGGGGAACTATGGCTACACCTTC,CSALDSGQGNYGYTF
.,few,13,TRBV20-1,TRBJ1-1,TGCAGTGCTCCCCCTGGCTGGGACACTGAAGCTTTCTTT,CSAPPGWDTEAFF
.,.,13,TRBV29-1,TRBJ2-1,TGCAGCGTTGTAATAAACAGGGCATCTGAGCAGTTCTTC,CSVVINRASEQFF
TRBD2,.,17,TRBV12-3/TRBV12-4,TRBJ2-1,TGTGCCAGCAGTTTAGGTGTGGGACTAGTGGGCGTAAATGAGCAGTTCTTC,CASSLGVGLVGVNEQFF
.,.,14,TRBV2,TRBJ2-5,TGTGCCAGCAGTGAAGCCCTTACGGCGAAGACCCAGTACTTC,CASSEALTAKTQYF
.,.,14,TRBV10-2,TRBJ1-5,TGCGCCAGCGGTAAGACAGGACCCAATCAGCCCCAGCATTTT,CASGKTGPNQPQHF
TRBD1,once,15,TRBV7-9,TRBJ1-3,TGTGCCAGCAGCTTAGCCGGACAGGTTGGAAACACCATATATTTT,CASSLAGQVGNTIYF
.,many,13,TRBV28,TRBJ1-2,TGTGCCAGCAGTTTATTGGGTACCTATGGCTACACCTTC,CASSLLGTYGYTF
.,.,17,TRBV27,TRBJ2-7,TGTGCCAGCAGTCCTTACCCTTTTAGGGACGGCGGTCGCGTGCAGTACTTC,CASSPYPFRDGGRVQYF
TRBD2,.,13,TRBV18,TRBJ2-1,TGTGCCGGCGGACTAGCGGGGGGTAATGAGCAGTTCTTC,CAGGLAGGNEQFF
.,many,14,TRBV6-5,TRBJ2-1,TGTGCCAGCAATACGGTCGGTCCAGACAATGAGCAGTTCTTC,CASNTVGPDNEQFF
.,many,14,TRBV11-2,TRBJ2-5,TGTGCCAGCAGCTTACAGGGACGCTCCACGGACCAGTACTTC,CASSLQGRSTDQYF
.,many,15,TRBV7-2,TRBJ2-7,TGTGCCAGCAGCTCCGCCGGGACTCCTCCTCCCGAGCAGTACTTC,CASSSAGTPPPEQYF
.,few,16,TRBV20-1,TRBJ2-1,TGCAGTGCACCAGACGGGGGGCTTAGCTCCTACAATGAGCAGTTCTTC,CSAPDGGLSSYNEQFF
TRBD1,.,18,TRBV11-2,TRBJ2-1,TGTGCCAGCAGCTTAGAAGGGGTCTCGGGACAGGGGCCAGATGAGCAGTTCTTC,CASSLEGVSGQGPDEQFF
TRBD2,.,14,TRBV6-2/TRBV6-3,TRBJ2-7,TGTGCCAGCAGTTGGTCTAGCGGAGTTTACGAGCAGTACTTC,CASSWSSGVYEQYF
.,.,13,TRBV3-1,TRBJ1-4,TGTGCCAGCAGCCAGGTGGATAATGAAAAACTGTTTTTT,CASSQVDNEKLFF
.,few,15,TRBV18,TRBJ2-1,TGTGCCAGCTCACTTGAGGGGGGGAACTACAATGAGCAGTTCTTC,CASSLEGGNYNEQFF
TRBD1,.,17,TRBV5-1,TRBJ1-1,TGCGCCAGCAGCTTGGGGGACAGGGGGCGCAAGGACACTGAAGCTTTCTTT,CASSLGDRGRKDTEAFF
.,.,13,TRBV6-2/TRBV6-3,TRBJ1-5,TGTGCCAGCAGCGAGACTCTTTGGCAGCCCCAGCATTTT,CASSETLWQPQHF
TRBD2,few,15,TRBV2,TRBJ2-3,TGTGCCAGCAGTGAAGTGGGAGGGCCCACAGATACGCAGTATTTT,CASSEVGGPTDTQYF
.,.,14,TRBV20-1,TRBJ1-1,TGCAGTGCTAGTAGTGGGCACCAGAACACTGAAGCTTTCTTT,CSASSGHQNTEAFF
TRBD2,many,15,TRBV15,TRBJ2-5,TGTGCCACCAGCGAGCGGGACTCGTTCGGGGAGACCCAGTACTTC,CATSERDSFGETQYF
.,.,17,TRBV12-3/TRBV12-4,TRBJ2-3,TGTGCCAGCAGTTTAGGGGAGACATGGGGGGTGACAGATACGCAGTATTTT,CASSLGETWGVTDTQYF
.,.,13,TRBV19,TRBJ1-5,TGTACCAGTAGACCCCTGGAGGGACAGCCCCAGCATTTT,CTSRPLEGQPQHF
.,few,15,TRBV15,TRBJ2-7,TGTGCCACCAGCAGAGATTATCAGGGGTCGGACGAGCAGTACTTC,CATSRDYQGSDEQYF
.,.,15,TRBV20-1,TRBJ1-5,TGCAGTCCGATTTCGGGGGCGTTAAGCAATCAGCCCCAGCATTTT,CSPISGALSNQPQHF
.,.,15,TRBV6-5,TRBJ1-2,TGTGCCAGCAGACCCCAGACAGTAGGCCTCTATGGCTACACCTTC,CASRPQTVGLYGYTF
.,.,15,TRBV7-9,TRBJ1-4,TGTGCCAGCGGAACAGGAGGAAGGACTAATGAAAAACTGTTTTTT,CASGTGGRTNEKLFF
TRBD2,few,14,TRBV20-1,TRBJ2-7,TGCAGTGCTAGTTCTCCGGGGGGGCGGAACGAGCAGTACTTC,CSASSPGGRNEQYF
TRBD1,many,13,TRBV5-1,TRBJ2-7,TGCGCCAGCAGCCTCGGACAGGGTGTCGAGCAGTACTTC,CASSLGQGVEQYF
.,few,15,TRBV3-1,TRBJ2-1,TGTGCCAGCAGCCAATCGGCGGTTGGGGCGGATGAGCAGTTCTTC,CASSQSAVGADEQFF
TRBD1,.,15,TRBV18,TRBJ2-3,TGTGCCAGCTCATCCGGGACAGGGATGACAGATACGCAGTATTTT,CASSSGTGMTDTQYF
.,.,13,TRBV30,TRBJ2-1,TGTGCCTGGAGTGATGCTCTCGGCAATGAGCAGTTCTTC,CAWSDALGNEQFF
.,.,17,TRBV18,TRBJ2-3,TGTGCCAGCTCACCTCCTCCGGCGGGGTACCGCACAGATACGCAGTATTTT,CASSPPPAGYRTDTQYF
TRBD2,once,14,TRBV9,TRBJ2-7,TGTGCCAGCAGCGCCGGGACTAGTGGAGCGGGGCAGTACTTC,CASSAGTSGAGQYF
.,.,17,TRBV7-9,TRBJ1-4,TGTGCCAGCAGCCCCACAGGGAAGGTTGCAACTAATGAAAAACTGTTTTTT,CASSPTGKVATNEKLFF
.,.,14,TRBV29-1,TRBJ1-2,TGCAGCGTCCTAGGGACCGCGGTTGGAAGGGGCTACACCTTC,CSVLGTAVGRGYTF
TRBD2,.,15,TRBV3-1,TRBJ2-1,TGTGCCAGCAGGCGTCGGGAGGGCTCCTACAATGAGCAGTTCTTC,CASRRREGSYNEQFF
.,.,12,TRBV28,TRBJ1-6,TGTGCCAGCAGTTTTGAGGTTAGACCCCTCCACTTT,CASSFEVRPLHF
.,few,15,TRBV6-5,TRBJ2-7,TGTGCCAGCAGCGGCTGGGACGCCCCCGTTTACGAGCAGTACTTC,CASSGWDAPVYEQYF
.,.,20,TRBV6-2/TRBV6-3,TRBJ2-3,TGTGCCAGCGGATCTGGACCCGGGCGGGGCAAAATTCCTAACACAGATACGCAGTATTTT,CASGSGPGRGKIPNTDTQYF
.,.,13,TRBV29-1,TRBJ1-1,TGCAGCGTCGTAGTTTGGAGGGACACTGAAGCTTTCTTT,CSVVVWRDTEAFF
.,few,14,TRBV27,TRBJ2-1,TGTGCCAGCAGCACTCAGACAGGTACGGATGAGCAGTTCTTC,CASSTQTGTDEQFF
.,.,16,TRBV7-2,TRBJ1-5,TGTGCCAGCAGCAGAGAGGGGACCGTAGGCAATCAGCCCCAGCATTTT,CASSREGTVGNQPQHF
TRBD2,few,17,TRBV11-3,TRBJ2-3,TGTGCCAGCAGCTCCAGGACTAGCGGGGGGGCCACAGATACGCAGTATTTT,CASSSRTSGGATDTQYF
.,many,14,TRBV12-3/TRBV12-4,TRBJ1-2,TGTGCCAGCAGTCAGCCCGGACGGGTCTATGGCTACACCTTC,CASSQPGRVYGYTF
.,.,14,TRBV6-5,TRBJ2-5,TGTGCCAGCAGCCCAGGACAGCTTAGTGAGACCCAGTACTTC,CASSPGQLSETQYF
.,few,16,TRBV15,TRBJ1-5,TGTGCCACCAGCAGAGATAGGGCGGGGAGGCATCAGCCCCAGCATTTT,CATSRDRAGRHQPQHF
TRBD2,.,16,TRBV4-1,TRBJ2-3,TGCGCCAGCCGGAGGGGCGGGGGGGGGAGCACAGATACGCAGTATTTT,CASRRGGGGSTDTQYF
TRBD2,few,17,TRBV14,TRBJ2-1,TGTGCCAGCAGTCAAGATTACCGGGAGAGCGGGAGTAATGAGCAGTTCTTC,CASSQDYRESGSNEQFF
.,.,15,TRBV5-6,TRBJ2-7,TGTGCCAGCAGCCCCCCTGTGGGGGACTCCTACGAGCAGTACTTC,CASSPPVGDSYEQYF
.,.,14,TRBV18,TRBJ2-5,TGTGCCAGCTCACCGGACCGCCTGACGGAGACCCAGTACTTC,CASSPDRLTETQYF
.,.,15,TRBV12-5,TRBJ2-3,TGTGCTAGTGGACTAGGGAATCTTATAACAGATGCGCAGTATTTT,CASGLGNLITDAQYF
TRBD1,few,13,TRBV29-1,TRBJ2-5,TGCAGCGTTGGACAGGGGGCAAGTGAGACCCAGTACTTC,CSVGQGASETQYF
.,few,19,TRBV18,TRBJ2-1,TGTGCCAGCTCACCAAAGTTCGTGCCAGGGGAAATAGGGTACAATGAGCAGTTCTTC,CASSPKFVPGEIGYNEQFF